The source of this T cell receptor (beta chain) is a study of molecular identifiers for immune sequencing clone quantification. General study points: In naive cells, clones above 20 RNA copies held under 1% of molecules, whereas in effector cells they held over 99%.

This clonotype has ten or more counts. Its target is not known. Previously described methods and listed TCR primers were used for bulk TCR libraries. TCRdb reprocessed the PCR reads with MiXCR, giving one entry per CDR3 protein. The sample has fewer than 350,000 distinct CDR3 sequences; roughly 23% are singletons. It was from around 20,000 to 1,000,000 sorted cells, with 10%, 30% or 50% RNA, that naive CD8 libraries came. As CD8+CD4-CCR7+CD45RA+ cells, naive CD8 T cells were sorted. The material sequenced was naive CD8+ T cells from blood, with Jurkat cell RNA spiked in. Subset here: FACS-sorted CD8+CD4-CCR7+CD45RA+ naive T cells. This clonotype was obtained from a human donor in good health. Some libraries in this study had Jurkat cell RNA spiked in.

The CDR3 DNA reads as TGCAGTGCTAGAGTCCCCTGGGGTTACACTGAAGCTTTCTTT. The encoded protein is CSARVPWGYTEAFF. The V gene is TRBV20-1, the J gene TRBJ1-1; no definite D call. Trimming shortened V by 1 base and J by 3 bases, and 12 bases separated the two germline ends. The germline V gene has CDR1 DFQATT and CDR2 SNEGSKA (reference sequence). There are 14 residues in the CDR3.